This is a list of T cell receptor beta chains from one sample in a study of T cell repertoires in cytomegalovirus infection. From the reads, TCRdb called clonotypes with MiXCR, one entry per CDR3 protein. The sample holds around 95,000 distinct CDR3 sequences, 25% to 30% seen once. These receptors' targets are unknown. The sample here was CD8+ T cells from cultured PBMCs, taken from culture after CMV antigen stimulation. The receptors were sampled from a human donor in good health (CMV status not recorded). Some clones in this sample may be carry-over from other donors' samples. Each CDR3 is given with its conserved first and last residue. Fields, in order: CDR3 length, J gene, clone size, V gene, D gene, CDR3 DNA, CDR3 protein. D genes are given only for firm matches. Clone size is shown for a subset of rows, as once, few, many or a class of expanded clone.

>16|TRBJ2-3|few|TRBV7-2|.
TGTGCCAGCAGCTTAGCGCAGGGGACAAGCACAGATACGCAGTATTTT
CASSLAQGTSTDTQYF
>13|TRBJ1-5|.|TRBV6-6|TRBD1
TGTGCCAGCGATGAACAGGGGAATCAGCCCCAGCATTTT
CASDEQGNQPQHF
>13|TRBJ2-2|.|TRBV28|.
TGTGCCAGCAGAGGACAGTGGGTCGGGGAGCTGTTTTTT
CASRGQWVGELFF
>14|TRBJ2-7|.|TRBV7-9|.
TGTGCCAGCAGCTTAGGGGGCAGTCCCTACGAGCAGTACTTC
CASSLGGSPYEQYF
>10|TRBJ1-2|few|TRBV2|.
TGTGCCAGCAGGGGTAACGGCTACACCTTC
CASRGNGYTF
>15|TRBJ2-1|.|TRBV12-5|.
TGTGCTAGTGATGGGCTCGACAGGCCGTGGGATGAGCAGTTCTTC
CASDGLDRPWDEQFF
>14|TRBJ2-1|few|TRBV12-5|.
TGTGCTAGTGGTTTGGTACCCGACAGGAATGAGCAGTTCTTC
CASGLVPDRNEQFF
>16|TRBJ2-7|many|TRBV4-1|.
TGCGCCAGCAGCCAAGAACCGCGGGACGGGACCTACGAGCAGTACTTC
CASSQEPRDGTYEQYF
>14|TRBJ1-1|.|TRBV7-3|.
TGTGCCAGCAGCGTAAGCGGGGGTAACACTGAAGCTTTCTTT
CASSVSGGNTEAFF
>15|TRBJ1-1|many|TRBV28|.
TGTGCCAGCAGTTTACCCTTTAGACAGGCCACTGAAGCTTTCTTT
CASSLPFRQATEAFF
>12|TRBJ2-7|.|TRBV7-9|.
TGTGCCAGCAGAGCCACATCCTACGAGCAGTACTTC
CASRATSYEQYF
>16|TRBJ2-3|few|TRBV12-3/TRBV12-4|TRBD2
TGTGCCAGCAGTACTGGGACTAGCGGGGGATCAGATACGCAGTATTTT
CASSTGTSGGSDTQYF
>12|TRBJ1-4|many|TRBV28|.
TGTGCCAGCCGGGGATGGGCTGAAAAACTGTTTTTT
CASRGWAEKLFF
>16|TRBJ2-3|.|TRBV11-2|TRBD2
TGTGCCAGCAGCCTAATACTAGCGGGGCTCACAGATACGCAGTATTTT
CASSLILAGLTDTQYF
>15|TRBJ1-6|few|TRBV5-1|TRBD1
TGCGCCAGCAGTAAACTCGGGACAGTTGGTTCACCCCTCCACTTT
CASSKLGTVGSPLHF
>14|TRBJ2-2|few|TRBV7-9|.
TGTGCCAGCAGCTATCCAGGTGGCACCGGGGAGCTGTTTTTT
CASSYPGGTGELFF
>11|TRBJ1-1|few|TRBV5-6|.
TGTGCCAGCAGCTTGGCGAGTGAAGCTTTCTTT
CASSLASEAFF
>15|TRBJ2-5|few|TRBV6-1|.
TGTGCCAGCAGTGAAGCGCTCGGTAGCGGAGAGACCCAGTACTTC
CASSEALGSGETQYF
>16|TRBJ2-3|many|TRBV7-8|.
TGTGCCAGCAGCTTATGGGCGGGGGCCCCCCCAGATACGCAGTATTTT
CASSLWAGAPPDTQYF
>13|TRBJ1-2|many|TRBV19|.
TGTGCCAGTAGTATCGGAGAGGTCCGTGGCTACACCTTC
CASSIGEVRGYTF
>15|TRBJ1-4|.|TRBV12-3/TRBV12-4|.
TGTGCCAGCAGTTTATTCGAAGGGCAGAGTGAAAAACTGTTTTTT
CASSLFEGQSEKLFF
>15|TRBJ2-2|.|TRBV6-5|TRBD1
TGTGCCAACAGTTACGGGACAGGGAGCACCGGGGAGCTGTTTTTT
CANSYGTGSTGELFF
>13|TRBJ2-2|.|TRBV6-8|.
TGTGCCAGCAGTTTGGGCGGGGCCGGGGAGCTGTTTTTT
CASSLGGAGELFF
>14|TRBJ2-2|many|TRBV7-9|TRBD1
TGTGCCAGCAGACAAGCTTGGGACAGCGGGGAGCTGTTTTTT
CASRQAWDSGELFF
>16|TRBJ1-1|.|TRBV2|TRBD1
TGTGCCAGCAGTGGGGACAGCGAGGGGATGAACACTGAAGCTTTCTTT
CASSGDSEGMNTEAFF
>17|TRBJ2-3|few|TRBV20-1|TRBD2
TGCAGCGCCGCAGCCGGGACTATCTTATCTAGCACAGATACGCAGTATTTT
CSAAAGTILSSTDTQYF
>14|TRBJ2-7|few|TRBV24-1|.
TGTGCCACCAGTGATTCCAGAAGCTCCTACGAGCAGTACTTC
CATSDSRSSYEQYF
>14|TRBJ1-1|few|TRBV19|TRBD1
TGTGCCAGTAGTATTGGGCTGACAGGGACGGAAGCTTTCTTT
CASSIGLTGTEAFF
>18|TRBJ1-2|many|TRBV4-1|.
TGCGCCAGCAGCCAAGATCATCCAGGGGCGCATATAAACTATGGCTACACCTTC
CASSQDHPGAHINYGYTF
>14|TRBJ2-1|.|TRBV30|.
TGTGCCTGGAGTGCGGGGAGCTCCTACAATGAGCAGTTCTTC
CAWSAGSSYNEQFF
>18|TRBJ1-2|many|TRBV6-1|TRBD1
TGTGCCAGCAGCCCGGATTCCGGACAGGGAGAATCTAACTATGGCTACACCTTC
CASSPDSGQGESNYGYTF
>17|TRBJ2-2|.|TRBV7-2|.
TGTGCCAGCAGCTCCCCCCCCGGACCCGGGTACACCGGGGAGCTGTTTTTT
CASSSPPGPGYTGELFF
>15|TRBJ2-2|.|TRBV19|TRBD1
TGTGCCAGTAGTATCACAGGGGTCGGCACCCGGGAGCTGTTTTTT
CASSITGVGTRELFF
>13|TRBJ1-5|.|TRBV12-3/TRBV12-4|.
TGTGCCAGCAGTACCACTTGGAATCAGCCCCAGCATTTT
CASSTTWNQPQHF